This T cell receptor beta chain came from a study of OX40 agonist ivuxolimab in advanced cancers. Study results and limitations: Among the lowest levels of clonal expansion were found in partial responders at 0.1-3.0 mg/kg. Average numbers of expanded clones were greater in CD8+ T cells than in CD4+. The investigators did not determine what antigen specificity the expanded peripheral T cells had.

Sequencing used immunoSEQ multiplex PCR; TCRdb keeps in-frame clones, though not all of them. The sample has 16,000 or so clones, roughly 90% seen once; the top ten hold roughly 3.9%. The sampling schedule covered blood at baseline, cycle 4 day 1, and cycle 7 day 1. This clone appeared a single time. Its antigen is unknown. This TCR was sampled from an adult with an advanced solid tumor such as melanoma, head and neck, liver or kidney cancer. The specimen was CD4+ or CD8+ T cells sorted from blood, collected in a trial of the OX40 agonist ivuxolimab.

CDR3 sequence reads: CASSFRDQPQHF. CDR3 nucleotides: TGTGCCAGCAGTTTCCGGGATCAGCCCCAGCATTTT. J is TRBJ1-5 and V is TRBV27; D remains ambiguous. V was pared by 3 bases and J by 5 bases, with 5 bases between. The CDR3 length is 12 residues. In germline, CDR1 is MNHEY, CDR2 SMNVEV (reference sequence).